The rows below give T cell receptor beta chains drawn from one sample of a study of T cells in Graves' hyperthyroidism and ophthalmopathy. Via MiXCR, TCRdb re-called the multiplex PCR reads, giving one row per CDR3 protein. The sample includes some 560,000 distinct CDR3 sequences, 15% to 17% seen only once; the top ten take 6.5% to 8%. Specimen: blood. Receptor source: a woman between 25 and 40 years old with Graves' hyperthyroidism. Both conserved end residues are part of each CDR3. A D gene is named only where the DNA matches it firmly. Clone size is given for some rows only: seen once, a few or many times, or a class if the clone is expanded.

abundance: NA; len: 13; j_gene: TRBJ1-1; v_gene: TRBV15; d_gene: NA; CDR3nt: TGTGCCACCAGCTCACAGGGGAACACTGAAGCTTTCTTT; CDR3aa: CATSSQGNTEAFF
abundance: NA; len: 13; j_gene: TRBJ1-1; v_gene: TRBV20-1; d_gene: NA; CDR3nt: TGCAGTGCTCCCCAATTAGGGGGGTCTGAAGCTTTCTTT; CDR3aa: CSAPQLGGSEAFF
abundance: many; len: 15; j_gene: TRBJ2-7; v_gene: TRBV3-1; d_gene: NA; CDR3nt: TGTGCCAGCAGCCAAGATCTGACTAGGGGCTACGAGCAGTACTTC; CDR3aa: CASSQDLTRGYEQYF
abundance: few; len: 15; j_gene: TRBJ2-3; v_gene: TRBV10-3; d_gene: NA; CDR3nt: TGTGCCATCAGTGAGTCGGCGATGGGCACAGATACGCAGTATTTT; CDR3aa: CAISESAMGTDTQYF
abundance: many; len: 16; j_gene: TRBJ2-5; v_gene: TRBV2; d_gene: NA; CDR3nt: TGTGCCAGCATTGTGACGCCCGCGGTCCCACAAGAGACCCAGTACTTC; CDR3aa: CASIVTPAVPQETQYF
abundance: many; len: 16; j_gene: TRBJ2-1; v_gene: TRBV11-2; d_gene: TRBD2; CDR3nt: TGTGCCAGCAGGTCCATAGCGGGAGAATCCTACAATGAGCAGTTCTTC; CDR3aa: CASRSIAGESYNEQFF
abundance: many; len: 12; j_gene: TRBJ1-1; v_gene: TRBV28; d_gene: NA; CDR3nt: TGTGCCAGCACTGGTAGCGACACTGAAGCTTTCTTT; CDR3aa: CASTGSDTEAFF
abundance: NA; len: 15; j_gene: TRBJ1-4; v_gene: TRBV7-9; d_gene: NA; CDR3nt: TGTGCCAGCAGCTTTTGGCCCAACCAAAATGAAAAACTGTTTTTT; CDR3aa: CASSFWPNQNEKLFF
abundance: many; len: 15; j_gene: TRBJ2-7; v_gene: TRBV15; d_gene: NA; CDR3nt: TGTGCCACCAGCAGAGAATCTGGGGTGTGGAACGAGCAGTACTTC; CDR3aa: CATSRESGVWNEQYF
abundance: few; len: 15; j_gene: TRBJ2-2; v_gene: TRBV9; d_gene: TRBD2; CDR3nt: TGTGCCAGCCATGCGGGGGGAACGAACACCGGGGAGCTGTTTTTT; CDR3aa: CASHAGGTNTGELFF
abundance: many; len: 17; j_gene: TRBJ1-5; v_gene: TRBV28; d_gene: TRBD1; CDR3nt: TGTGCCAGCCGTCCGGGACAGGGTGTGCGGGGCAATCAGCCCCAGCATTTT; CDR3aa: CASRPGQGVRGNQPQHF
abundance: many; len: 14; j_gene: TRBJ2-7; v_gene: TRBV20-1; d_gene: NA; CDR3nt: TGCAGTGCTAGCGTCAGCGCCAGGTCCTACGAGCAGTACTTC; CDR3aa: CSASVSARSYEQYF
abundance: many; len: 15; j_gene: TRBJ2-3; v_gene: TRBV12-3/TRBV12-4; d_gene: NA; CDR3nt: TGTGCCAGCAGTTTAGACGGTCTCAGCACAGATACGCAGTATTTT; CDR3aa: CASSLDGLSTDTQYF
abundance: many; len: 15; j_gene: TRBJ2-7; v_gene: TRBV12-3/TRBV12-4; d_gene: NA; CDR3nt: TGTGCCAGCAGTTTAATGATGGCCAGGGTTCACGAGCAGTACTTC; CDR3aa: CASSLMMARVHEQYF
abundance: many; len: 16; j_gene: TRBJ2-7; v_gene: TRBV7-8; d_gene: NA; CDR3nt: TGTGCCAGCAGCGGGGCTAGGACCGTCGAGACCTACGAGCAGTACTTC; CDR3aa: CASSGARTVETYEQYF
abundance: many; len: 18; j_gene: TRBJ2-1; v_gene: TRBV7-8; d_gene: TRBD2; CDR3nt: TGTGCCAGCAAGAGGGGATTTAGCGGGGATTACTCCTACAATGAGCAGTTCTTC; CDR3aa: CASKRGFSGDYSYNEQFF
abundance: many; len: 17; j_gene: TRBJ2-3; v_gene: TRBV7-2; d_gene: TRBD2; CDR3nt: TGTGCCAGCAGCTTATTGGCGGGAGATTTGGTCCGAGATACGCAGTATTTT; CDR3aa: CASSLLAGDLVRDTQYF
abundance: few; len: 14; j_gene: TRBJ2-1; v_gene: TRBV4-3; d_gene: NA; CDR3nt: TGCGCCAGCAGCCAAGATTCCGTGGCGGATGAGCAGTTCTTC; CDR3aa: CASSQDSVADEQFF
abundance: many; len: 15; j_gene: TRBJ2-7; v_gene: TRBV20-1; d_gene: TRBD2; CDR3nt: TGCAGTGCCAAAAAGGCGCGGGAGCACTCCTACGAGCAGTACTTC; CDR3aa: CSAKKAREHSYEQYF
abundance: many; len: 15; j_gene: TRBJ2-5; v_gene: TRBV7-9; d_gene: NA; CDR3nt: TGTGCCAGCAGCACGCGACAGCAAGCCACCGGGACCCAGTACTTC; CDR3aa: CASSTRQQATGTQYF
abundance: many; len: 14; j_gene: TRBJ1-2; v_gene: TRBV6-5; d_gene: TRBD1; CDR3nt: TGTGCCAGCAGTTACTCCCGGGACAGCTATGGCTACACCTTC; CDR3aa: CASSYSRDSYGYTF
abundance: many; len: 18; j_gene: TRBJ2-7; v_gene: TRBV12-3/TRBV12-4; d_gene: TRBD2; CDR3nt: TGTGCCAGCAGTTACAGGGGAGTGATAGCGGGAGGCACCTACGAGCAGTACTTC; CDR3aa: CASSYRGVIAGGTYEQYF
abundance: NA; len: 16; j_gene: TRBJ2-1; v_gene: TRBV9; d_gene: TRBD2; CDR3nt: TGTGCCAGCAGCGCAAGGCTAGCGGGAGGGATCTACGAGCAGTTCTTC; CDR3aa: CASSARLAGGIYEQFF
abundance: few; len: 15; j_gene: TRBJ1-4; v_gene: TRBV7-9; d_gene: NA; CDR3nt: TGTGCCAGCAGCTTAGAGCGGCAGATTAATGAAAAACTGTTTTTT; CDR3aa: CASSLERQINEKLFF
abundance: NA; len: 18; j_gene: TRBJ2-1; v_gene: TRBV5-1; d_gene: TRBD2; CDR3nt: TGCGCCAGCAGGCGGACTAGCGGCCTAACGGGGGGGGACAATGAGCAGTTCTTC; CDR3aa: CASRRTSGLTGGDNEQFF
abundance: NA; len: 14; j_gene: TRBJ2-7; v_gene: TRBV27; d_gene: NA; CDR3nt: TGTGCCAGCAGAACACTTGATGGATCCTACGAGCAGTACTTC; CDR3aa: CASRTLDGSYEQYF
abundance: many; len: 15; j_gene: TRBJ2-5; v_gene: TRBV7-6; d_gene: TRBD2; CDR3nt: TGTGCCAGCAGCTTGACTAGCACCCAAGCAGAGACCCAGTACTTC; CDR3aa: CASSLTSTQAETQYF
abundance: many; len: 15; j_gene: TRBJ2-1; v_gene: TRBV7-6; d_gene: TRBD2; CDR3nt: TGTGCCAGCAGCTTATCTGCGGGAGACGGCAATGAGCAGTTCTTC; CDR3aa: CASSLSAGDGNEQFF
abundance: many; len: 14; j_gene: TRBJ2-3; v_gene: TRBV7-2; d_gene: NA; CDR3nt: TGTGCCAGCAGCTTAAGATCTGTACTAGACACGCAGTATTTT; CDR3aa: CASSLRSVLDTQYF
abundance: many; len: 14; j_gene: TRBJ2-1; v_gene: TRBV11-2; d_gene: TRBD2; CDR3nt: TGTGCCAGCAGTACTAGCGGGGGCTACAATGAGCAGTTCTTC; CDR3aa: CASSTSGGYNEQFF
abundance: few; len: 10; j_gene: TRBJ1-2; v_gene: TRBV7-9; d_gene: NA; CDR3nt: TGTGCCAGCAGGACACATGGCTACACCTTC; CDR3aa: CASRTHGYTF
abundance: few; len: 13; j_gene: TRBJ2-2; v_gene: TRBV7-2; d_gene: NA; CDR3nt: TGTGCCAGCAGCGGCAGGGTATCCGGGGAGCTGTTTTTT; CDR3aa: CASSGRVSGELFF
abundance: NA; len: 14; j_gene: TRBJ2-1; v_gene: TRBV4-1; d_gene: NA; CDR3nt: TGCGCCAGCAGCCAAGATGGACCGTACAATGAGCAGTTCTTC; CDR3aa: CASSQDGPYNEQFF
abundance: many; len: 14; j_gene: TRBJ2-7; v_gene: TRBV18; d_gene: NA; CDR3nt: TGTGCCAGCTCACCGAGCCAGGGGATGACCGAGCAGTACTTC; CDR3aa: CASSPSQGMTEQYF
abundance: many; len: 18; j_gene: TRBJ2-1; v_gene: TRBV12-3/TRBV12-4; d_gene: NA; CDR3nt: TGTGCCAGCAGTTTAAGACGCACTATCACTATCTCCTACAATGAGCAGTTCTTC; CDR3aa: CASSLRRTITISYNEQFF
abundance: NA; len: 16; j_gene: TRBJ2-2; v_gene: TRBV7-8; d_gene: TRBD1; CDR3nt: TGTGCCAGCAGCTTCCCTAAGACAGGGATCGCCGGGGAGCTGTTTTTT; CDR3aa: CASSFPKTGIAGELFF
abundance: NA; len: 15; j_gene: TRBJ1-2; v_gene: TRBV27; d_gene: NA; CDR3nt: TGTGCCAGCAGCCATACACCGGGATTAAGGTATGGCTACACCTTC; CDR3aa: CASSHTPGLRYGYTF
abundance: many; len: 15; j_gene: TRBJ1-1; v_gene: TRBV15; d_gene: NA; CDR3nt: TGTGCCACCAGCAGAGACTGGGAGGCTAGCACTGAAGCTTTCTTT; CDR3aa: CATSRDWEASTEAFF
abundance: NA; len: 15; j_gene: TRBJ2-1; v_gene: TRBV19; d_gene: NA; CDR3nt: TGTGCCAGTAGTATAACGGGACCCTTTCACAATGAGCAGTTCTTC; CDR3aa: CASSITGPFHNEQFF
abundance: few; len: 14; j_gene: TRBJ2-6; v_gene: TRBV6-1; d_gene: NA; CDR3nt: TGTGCCAGCAGAAAGCCCTCTGGGGCCAACGTCCTGACTTTC; CDR3aa: CASRKPSGANVLTF
abundance: many; len: 15; j_gene: TRBJ2-3; v_gene: TRBV20-1; d_gene: NA; CDR3nt: TGCAGTGGCAGGTCCCCGCTTCAGAGCACAGATACGCAGTATTTT; CDR3aa: CSGRSPLQSTDTQYF
abundance: many; len: 15; j_gene: TRBJ2-1; v_gene: TRBV15; d_gene: NA; CDR3nt: TGTGCCACCAGCAGAGATAAGGCCAGATACAATGAGCAGTTCTTC; CDR3aa: CATSRDKARYNEQFF
abundance: NA; len: 14; j_gene: TRBJ2-3; v_gene: TRBV18; d_gene: NA; CDR3nt: TGTGCCAGCTCACAAATGACAAGCACAGATACGCAGTATTTT; CDR3aa: CASSQMTSTDTQYF
abundance: NA; len: 16; j_gene: TRBJ1-4; v_gene: TRBV4-3; d_gene: TRBD1; CDR3nt: TGCGCCAGCAGCCAAAGGGACAGGGCAACTAATGAAAAACTGTTTTTT; CDR3aa: CASSQRDRATNEKLFF
abundance: NA; len: 14; j_gene: TRBJ2-7; v_gene: TRBV9; d_gene: NA; CDR3nt: TGTGCCAGCAGCGTAGGGGCCAAAGCCTACGAGCAGTACTTC; CDR3aa: CASSVGAKAYEQYF
abundance: NA; len: 16; j_gene: TRBJ2-3; v_gene: TRBV4-1; d_gene: TRBD2; CDR3nt: TGCGCCAGCAGCCCCTACGGACTAGCGGGAGGAGATACGCAGTATTTT; CDR3aa: CASSPYGLAGGDTQYF